This T cell receptor beta chain was profiled in a study of spatial heterogeneity in lung cancer. Via MiXCR, TCRdb re-called the 5' RACE reads, giving one row per CDR3 protein. Of about 14,000 distinct CDR3 sequences in the sample, 9.5% to 13% were seen once. Time point indicated: sample taken at primary tumor resection. Sequencing was performed on whole RNA extracted from tumor and nontumor lung tissue, or from frozen PBMC, and the material was left unsorted. This clonotype was observed at least ten times. V was shortened by 6 bases and J by 3 bases, with 18 bases between the two germline ends. Germline lookup yields CDR1 SGDLS and CDR2 YYNGEE. The CDR3 loop spans 15 amino acids.

The sequence was obtained from a male donor with early-stage non-small cell lung cancer. The J gene is TRBJ1-1, the V gene TRBV9; D call uncertain. The source material was PBMCs, sampled at surgery. The CDR3 here is CASTLGMDFYTEAFF. Written as DNA, the CDR3 is TGTGCCAGCACGTTGGGAATGGACTTCTACACTGAAGCTTTCTTT.